This T cell receptor beta chain was retrieved from a study of blood T cell repertoires in COVID-19. Study context: Italy, Spain and the United States were the sources of the convalescent and acute COVID-19 samples. T cells, B-cell-depleted T cells, or PBMCs supplied cDNA or gDNA.

Trimming stripped 0 bases from V and 3 bases from J, with 9 bases between. The CDR3 length is 14 residues. CDR1 and CDR2 from the germline V gene are MNHNY and SVGAGI (reference sequence). In the source study's methods: For nucleated cells, counts were estimated from reference gene primer amplification. The assay was immunoSEQ multiplex PCR, and TCRdb's table has in-frame clones only and misses some. For V, J and clone size, that table is used; D and trimming come from the DNA. The repertoire consists of about 45,000 clones, with more than 90% occurring once and the leading ten covering under 20%. The chain links TRBV6-6 to TRBJ2-7; D unresolved. Source material: peripheral blood. The TCR originated in a man between 70 and 80 years old with active COVID-19. The CDR3 is CASSYSARGYEQYF. The CDR3 DNA is TGTGCCAGCAGTTACTCGGCTCGCGGCTACGAGCAGTACTTC.